These 12 T cell receptor beta chains were all obtained from the same sample, sequenced in a study of radiation and T cells in renal cell carcinoma. Described time point: blood 2 weeks post-SBRT. The sample's treatment: 15 Gy SBRT to primary tumor, nephrectomy 4 weeks later. The repertoire was sequenced with immunoSEQ multiplex PCR; TCRdb's copy has only in-frame clones and lacks some. The sample has roughly 120,000 clones; roughly four fifths are singletons. The sample consisted of blood, taken from a patient whose treatment included radiotherapy and nephrectomy. The receptors stem from a woman aged 55-69 years with renal cell carcinoma.

V usage is TRBV28 and J usage is TRBJ1-5; D is undetermined. Trimming removed 7 bases at V and 6 bases at J, with 10 bases between. The germline V gene has CDR1 MDHEN and CDR2 SYDVKM. The CDR3 extends over 12 amino acids. CDR3 amino acids: CASTKETQPQHF. For the CDR3, the DNA is TGTGCCAGCACCAAGGAGACTCAGCCCCAGCATTTT.

The V gene is TRBV5-1, the J gene TRBJ2-3, with a tentative D call TRBD2 (5 bases). Germline CDR1 reads SGHRS; CDR2 reads YFSETQ. V gave up 5 bases and J gave up 2 bases, with 12 bases separating them. The CDR3 is 14 amino acids. The CDR3 sequence: CASSWSGDTDTQYF. Written as DNA, the CDR3 is TGCGCCAGCAGTTGGAGCGGAGACACAGATACGCAGTATTTT.

The V and J genes are TRBV28 and TRBJ1-2, with D unclear. The CDR3 has 14 residues. CDR1 is MDHEN and CDR2 is SYDVKM in the germline V gene. Trimming cost V 3 bases and J 8 bases, with 16 bases left between them. This chain's CDR3 is CASSLPGWVGGYTF. In DNA, the CDR3 is TGTGCCAGCAGTTTGCCAGGCTGGGTGGGAGGCTACACCTTC.

The chain is built from TRBV15 and TRBJ1-1, with 9 bases identical to TRBD1. V shed 4 bases, J shed 7 bases, and the junction held 7 bases outside the gene matches. There are 14 residues in the CDR3. Germline-derived CDR1 and CDR2 are LNHNV and YYDKDF (reference sequence). Here the CDR3 reads CATSTVGQGIEAFF. CDR3 in DNA: TGTGCCACCAGCACGGTGGGACAGGGAATTGAAGCTTTCTTT.

The CDR3 loop reads CASSWGLAGRTHEQYF. The DNA for the CDR3 is TGTGCCAGCAGTTGGGGACTAGCGGGGAGAACCCACGAGCAGTACTTC. This chain uses TRBV27 with TRBJ2-7, with 13 bases lining up with TRBD2. The CDR3 has 16 residues. After removal of 4 bases from V and 5 bases from J, the junction contained 8 bases not matched to a gene. Germline V gene lookup returns CDR1 MNHEY and CDR2 SMNVEV (reference sequence).

This clone occurred a few times. The chain joins TRBV10-1 to TRBJ1-6; D unclear. V was cut by 5 bases and J by 8 bases, with 10 bases left in between. Germline V gene sequence: CDR1 WNHNN, CDR2 SYGVQD (reference sequence). The CDR3 extends over 13 amino acids. The CDR3 DNA is TGCGCCAGCAGTCCCCGGCGGGATTCACCCCTCCACTTT. Protein product: CASSPRRDSPLHF.

This clone came up a few times. The rearrangement joins TRBV9 to TRBJ2-2; TRBD1 matches 10 bases. CDR1 and CDR2 (germline): SGDLS, YYNGEE. This CDR3 contains 16 residues. The trim removed 2 bases at V and 3 bases at J, leaving 4 bases unmatched. CDR3 residues: CASSVTGQGDTGELFF. The CDR3 DNA is TGTGCCAGCAGCGTTACCGGACAGGGGGACACCGGGGAGCTGTTTTTT.

In this sample, this clone turned up once. The V gene is TRBV12-1, the J gene TRBJ1-5. TRBV12-1 is tagged as a pseudogene. The length of the CDR3 is 15 residues. CDR3 DNA sequence: TGTGCCAGCAGCTCCCGGATAACAAGCAATCAGCCCCAGCATTTT. It codes for CASSSRITSNQPQHF.

The chain joins TRBV11-2 to TRBJ2-3, with D unresolved. Trimming shortened V by 3 bases and J by 6 bases, and 4 bases separated the two germline ends. Looked up from germline, CDR1 is SGHAT and CDR2 is FQNNGV. The CDR3 length is 11 residues. The CDR3 region has the DNA TGTGCCAGCAGCTTGGCGGATACGCAGTATTTT. It specifies CASSLADTQYF. The full variable domain, its missing parts supplied by reference TRBV11-2 and TRBJ2-3, is EAGVAQSPRYKIIEKRQSVAFWCNPISGHATLYWYQQILGQGPKLLIQFQNNGVVDDSQLPKDRFSAERLKGVDSTLKIQPAKLEDSAVYLCASSLADTQYFGPGTRLTVL.

This chain connects TRBV5-1 to TRBJ2-7; D perhaps matches TRBD2 (7 bases). The CDR3 spans 16 residues. V was trimmed by 0 bases and J by 1 base, leaving 14 bases between them. Germline V gene lookup returns CDR1 SGHRS and CDR2 YFSETQ. CDR3 residues: CASSLARGAGSYEQYF. The CDR3 DNA follows: TGCGCCAGCAGCTTGGCCCGGGGGGCTGGATCCTACGAGCAGTACTTC.

This clone was found once. The chain employs TRBV7-9 and TRBJ1-2; 7 bases map to TRBD1. Germline CDR1 reads SEHNR; CDR2 reads FQNEAQ (reference sequence). V was clipped by 1 base and J by 6 bases; unmatched bases: 8. CDR3 size: 15 residues. The CDR3 DNA follows: TGTGCCAGCAGCTTAGACGGCGACAGGGCGAATGGCTACACCTTC. As protein: CASSLDGDRANGYTF.

The CDR3 nucleotides read TGTGCCAGCAGCTCTACGACAGGGGGAACCTATAATTCACCCCTCCACTTT. The encoded protein is CASSSTTGGTYNSPLHF. The V gene is TRBV7-6, the J gene TRBJ1-6; 9 positions agree with TRBD1. V shed 4 bases and J 2 bases; nucleotides not matched to a gene: 6. This CDR3 contains 17 residues. The germline gives CDR1 SGHVS, CDR2 FNYEAQ.